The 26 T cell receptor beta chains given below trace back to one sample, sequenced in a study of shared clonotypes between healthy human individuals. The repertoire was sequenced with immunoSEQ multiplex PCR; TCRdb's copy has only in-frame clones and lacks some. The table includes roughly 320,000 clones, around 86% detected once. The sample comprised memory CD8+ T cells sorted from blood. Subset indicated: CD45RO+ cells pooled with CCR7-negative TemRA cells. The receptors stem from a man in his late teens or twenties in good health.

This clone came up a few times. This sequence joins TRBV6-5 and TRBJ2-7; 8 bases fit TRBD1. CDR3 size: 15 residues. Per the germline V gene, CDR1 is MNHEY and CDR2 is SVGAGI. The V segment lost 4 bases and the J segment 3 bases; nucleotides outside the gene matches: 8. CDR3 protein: CASSSGQGAVYEQYF. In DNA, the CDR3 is TGTGCCAGCAGTTCCGGGCAGGGGGCCGTCTACGAGCAGTACTTC.

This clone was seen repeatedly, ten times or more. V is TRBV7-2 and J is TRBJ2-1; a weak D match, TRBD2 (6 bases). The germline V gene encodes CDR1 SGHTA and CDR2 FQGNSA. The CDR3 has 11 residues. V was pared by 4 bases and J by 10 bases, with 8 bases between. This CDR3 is CASSWSGEQFF. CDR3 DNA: TGTGCCAGCAGCTGGAGCGGGGAGCAGTTCTTC.

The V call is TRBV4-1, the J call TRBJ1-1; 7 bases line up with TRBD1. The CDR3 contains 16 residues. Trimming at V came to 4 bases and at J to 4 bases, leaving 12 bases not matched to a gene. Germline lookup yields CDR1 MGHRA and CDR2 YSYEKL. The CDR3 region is CASSPGATGKGTEAFF. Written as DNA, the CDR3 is TGCGCCAGCAGCCCAGGGGCGACAGGGAAGGGCACTGAAGCTTTCTTT.

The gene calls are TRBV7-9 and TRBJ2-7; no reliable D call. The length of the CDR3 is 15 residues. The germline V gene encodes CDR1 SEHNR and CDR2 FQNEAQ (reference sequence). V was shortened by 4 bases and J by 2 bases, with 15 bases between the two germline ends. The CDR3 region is CASSYPSTDPYEQYF. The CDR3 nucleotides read TGTGCCAGCAGCTACCCTTCGACGGACCCCTACGAGCAGTACTTC.

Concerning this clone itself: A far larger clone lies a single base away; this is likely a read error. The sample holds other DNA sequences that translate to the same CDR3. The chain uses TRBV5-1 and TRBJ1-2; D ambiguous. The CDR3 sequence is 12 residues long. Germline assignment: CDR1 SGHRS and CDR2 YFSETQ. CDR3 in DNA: TGCGCCAGCAGCAAATCAAACTATGGCTACACCTTT. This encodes CASSKSNYGYTF.

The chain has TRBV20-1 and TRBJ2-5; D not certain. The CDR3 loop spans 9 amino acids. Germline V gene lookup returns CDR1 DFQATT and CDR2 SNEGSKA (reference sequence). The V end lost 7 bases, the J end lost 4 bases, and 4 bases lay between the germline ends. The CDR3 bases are TGCAGTGTGGGAGAGACCCAGTACTTC. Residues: CSVGETQYF.

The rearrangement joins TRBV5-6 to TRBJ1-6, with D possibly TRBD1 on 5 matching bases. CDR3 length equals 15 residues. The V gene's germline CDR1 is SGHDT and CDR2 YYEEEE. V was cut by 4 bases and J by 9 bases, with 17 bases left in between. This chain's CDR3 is CASSAPTELGSPLHF. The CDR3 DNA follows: TGTGCCAGCAGCGCACCGACAGAGCTCGGTTCACCCCTCCACTTT.

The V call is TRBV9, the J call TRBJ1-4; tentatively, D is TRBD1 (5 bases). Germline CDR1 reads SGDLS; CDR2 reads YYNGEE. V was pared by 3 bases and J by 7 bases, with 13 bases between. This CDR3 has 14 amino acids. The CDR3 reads CASSDGDYSEKLFF. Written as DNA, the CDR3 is TGTGCCAGCAGCGACGGGGACTACAGTGAAAAACTGTTTTTT.

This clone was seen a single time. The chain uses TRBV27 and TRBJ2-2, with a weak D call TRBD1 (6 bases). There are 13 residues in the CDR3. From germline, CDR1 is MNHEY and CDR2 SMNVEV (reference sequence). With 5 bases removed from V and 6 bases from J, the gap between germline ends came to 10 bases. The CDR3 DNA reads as TGTGCCAGCAGTCCAGGGGTGGCCGGGGAGCTGTTTTTT. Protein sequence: CASSPGVAGELFF.

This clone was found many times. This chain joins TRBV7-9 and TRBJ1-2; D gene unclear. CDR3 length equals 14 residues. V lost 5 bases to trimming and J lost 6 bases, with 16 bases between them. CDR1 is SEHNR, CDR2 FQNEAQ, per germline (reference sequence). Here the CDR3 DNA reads TGTGCCAGCAGCCCGGTGGAGGGCCTCCATGGCTACACCTTC. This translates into CASSPVEGLHGYTF.

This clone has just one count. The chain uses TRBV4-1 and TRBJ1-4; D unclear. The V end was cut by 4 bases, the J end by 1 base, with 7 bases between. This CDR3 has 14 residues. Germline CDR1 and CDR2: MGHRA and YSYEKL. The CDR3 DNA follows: TGCGCCAGCAGCCCCCACCAAACTAATGAAAAACTGTTTTTT. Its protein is CASSPHQTNEKLFF.

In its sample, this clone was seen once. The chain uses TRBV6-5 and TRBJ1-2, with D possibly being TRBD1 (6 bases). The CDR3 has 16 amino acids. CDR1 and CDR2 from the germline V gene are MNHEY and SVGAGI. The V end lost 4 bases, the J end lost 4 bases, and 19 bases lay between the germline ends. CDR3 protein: CASSLADGGTGYGYTF. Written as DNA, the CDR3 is TGTGCCAGCAGTTTGGCAGACGGGGGCACCGGCTATGGCTACACCTTC.

CDR3 in amino acids: CASSESRGIDNEQFF. The DNA for the CDR3 is TGCGCCAGCAGTGAGTCGCGGGGAATCGACAATGAGCAGTTCTTC. V and J are TRBV10-2 and TRBJ2-1; possible D gene TRBD2, 6 bases. Trimming removed 0 bases at V and 5 bases at J, with 11 bases between. This CDR3 is 15 amino acids long. From germline, CDR1 is WSHSY and CDR2 SAAADI.

The CDR3 loop is CASSETGAGELFF. The CDR3 DNA follows: TGTGCCAGCAGTGAGACTGGGGCCGGGGAGCTGTTTTTT. The chain has TRBV2 and TRBJ2-2; no firm D call. V was shortened by 3 bases and J by 6 bases, with 8 bases between the two germline ends. This CDR3 contains 13 residues. Per the germline V gene, CDR1 is SNHLY and CDR2 is FYNNEI.

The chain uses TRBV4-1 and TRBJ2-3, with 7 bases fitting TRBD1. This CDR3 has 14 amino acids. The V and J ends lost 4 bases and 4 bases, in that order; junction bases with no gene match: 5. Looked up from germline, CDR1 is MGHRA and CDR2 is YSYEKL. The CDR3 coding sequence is TGCGCCAGCAGCCCCCGGACAGGTTCAGATACGCAGTATTTT. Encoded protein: CASSPRTGSDTQYF.

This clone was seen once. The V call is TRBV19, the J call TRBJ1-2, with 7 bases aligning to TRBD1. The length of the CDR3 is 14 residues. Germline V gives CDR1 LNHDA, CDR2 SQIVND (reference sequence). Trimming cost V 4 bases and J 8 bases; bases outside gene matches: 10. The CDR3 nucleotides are TGTGCCAGTAGTAATCCAGACAGGGAGCACGGCTACACCTTC. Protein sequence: CASSNPDREHGYTF. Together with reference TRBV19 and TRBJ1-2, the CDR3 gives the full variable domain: DGGITQSPKYLFRKEGQNVTLSCEQNLNHDAMYWYRQDPGQGLRLIYYSQIVNDFQKGDIAEGYSVSREKKESFPLTVTSAQKNPTAFYLCASSNPDREHGYTFGSGTRLTVV.

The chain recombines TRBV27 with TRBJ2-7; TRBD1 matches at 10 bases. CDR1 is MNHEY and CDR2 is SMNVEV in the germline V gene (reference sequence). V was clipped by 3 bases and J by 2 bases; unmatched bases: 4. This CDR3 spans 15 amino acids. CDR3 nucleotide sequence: TGTGCCAGCAGTTTGGGACAGGGGCCGCCCTACGAGCAGTACTTC. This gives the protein CASSLGQGPPYEQYF.

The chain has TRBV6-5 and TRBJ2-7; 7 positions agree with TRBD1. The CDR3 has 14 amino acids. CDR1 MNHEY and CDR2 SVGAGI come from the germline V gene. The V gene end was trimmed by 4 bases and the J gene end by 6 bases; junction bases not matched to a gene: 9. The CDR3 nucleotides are TGTGCCAGCAGTTTCTGGGGACAGCATGGCGAGCAGTACTTC. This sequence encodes CASSFWGQHGEQYF.

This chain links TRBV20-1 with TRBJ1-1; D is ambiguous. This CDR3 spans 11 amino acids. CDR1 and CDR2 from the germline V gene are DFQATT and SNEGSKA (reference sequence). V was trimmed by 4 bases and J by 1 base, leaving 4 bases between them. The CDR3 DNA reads TGCAGTGCTACTACGAACACTGAAGCTTTCTTT. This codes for CSATTNTEAFF.

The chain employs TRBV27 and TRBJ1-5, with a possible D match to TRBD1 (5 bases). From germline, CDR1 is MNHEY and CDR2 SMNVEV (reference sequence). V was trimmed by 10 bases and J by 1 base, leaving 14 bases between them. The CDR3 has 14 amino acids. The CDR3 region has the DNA TGTGCCACTAGCCCGGGGGGAAGCAATCAGCCCCAGCATTTT. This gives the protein CATSPGGSNQPQHF.

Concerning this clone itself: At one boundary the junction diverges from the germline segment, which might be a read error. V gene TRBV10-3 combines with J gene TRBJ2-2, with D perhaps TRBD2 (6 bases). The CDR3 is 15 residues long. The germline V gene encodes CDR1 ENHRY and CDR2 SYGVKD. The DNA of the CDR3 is TGTGCCATCACTGAGACTAGTGCGAACACCGGGGAGCTGTTTTTT. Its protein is CAITETSANTGELFF.

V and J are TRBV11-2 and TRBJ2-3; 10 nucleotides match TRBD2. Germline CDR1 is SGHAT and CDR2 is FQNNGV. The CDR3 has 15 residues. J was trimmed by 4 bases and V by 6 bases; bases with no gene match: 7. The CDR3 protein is CASSLAGESADTQYF. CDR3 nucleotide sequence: TGTGCCAGCAGTCTAGCGGGAGAAAGCGCAGATACGCAGTATTTT. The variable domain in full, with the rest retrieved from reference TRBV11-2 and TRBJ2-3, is EAGVAQSPRYKIIEKRQSVAFWCNPISGHATLYWYQQILGQGPKLLIQFQNNGVVDDSQLPKDRFSAERLKGVDSTLKIQPAKLEDSAVYLCASSLAGESADTQYFGPGTRLTVL.

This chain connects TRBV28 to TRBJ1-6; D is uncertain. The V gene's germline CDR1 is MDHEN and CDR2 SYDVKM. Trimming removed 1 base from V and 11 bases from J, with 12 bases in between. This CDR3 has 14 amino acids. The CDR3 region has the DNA TGTGCCAGCAGTTTATCGGCCCTAGGGCCACCCCTCCACTTT. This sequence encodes CASSLSALGPPLHF.

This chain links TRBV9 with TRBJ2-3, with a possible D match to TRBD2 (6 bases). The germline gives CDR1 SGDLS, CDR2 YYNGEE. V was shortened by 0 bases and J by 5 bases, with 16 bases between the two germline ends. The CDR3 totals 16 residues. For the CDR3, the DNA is TGTGCCAGCAGCGTAGAAGTAGGGCTAGCGTTAGATACGCAGTATTTT. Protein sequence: CASSVEVGLALDTQYF.

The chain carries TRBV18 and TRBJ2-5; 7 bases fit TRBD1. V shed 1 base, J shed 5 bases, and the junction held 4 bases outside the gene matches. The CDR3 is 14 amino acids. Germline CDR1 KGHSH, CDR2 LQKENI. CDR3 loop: CASSPQGAGETQYF. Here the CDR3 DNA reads TGTGCCAGCTCACCACAGGGGGCGGGCGAGACCCAGTACTTC.

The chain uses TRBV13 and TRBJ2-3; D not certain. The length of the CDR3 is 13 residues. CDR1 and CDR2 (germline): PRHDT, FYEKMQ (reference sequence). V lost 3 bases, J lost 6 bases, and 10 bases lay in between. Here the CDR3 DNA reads TGTGCCAGCAGCTTCGTCCCGGCGGATACGCAGTATTTT. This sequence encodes CASSFVPADTQYF.